This T cell receptor (beta chain) was obtained from a study of blood T cell repertoires in COVID-19. Looked up from germline, CDR1 is SQVTM and CDR2 is ANQGSEA. There are 12 residues in the CDR3. Trimming took 8 bases from V and 7 from J; bases not matched to a gene: 6. Using immunoSEQ multiplex PCR, the repertoire was profiled, and TCRdb retains in-frame clones only, with some absent. The sample lists roughly 330,000 clones; more than 70% were seen once. The source of this sequence is a man between 18 and 35 years old who had recovered from COVID-19. The chain has TRBV29-1 and TRBJ2-1, with TRBD1 identical over 9 bases. Sequenced material: peripheral blood. The CDR3 DNA reads TGCAGCTCCCGGGACAGGGAAAATGAGCAGTTCTTC. It translates to CSSRDRENEQFF.